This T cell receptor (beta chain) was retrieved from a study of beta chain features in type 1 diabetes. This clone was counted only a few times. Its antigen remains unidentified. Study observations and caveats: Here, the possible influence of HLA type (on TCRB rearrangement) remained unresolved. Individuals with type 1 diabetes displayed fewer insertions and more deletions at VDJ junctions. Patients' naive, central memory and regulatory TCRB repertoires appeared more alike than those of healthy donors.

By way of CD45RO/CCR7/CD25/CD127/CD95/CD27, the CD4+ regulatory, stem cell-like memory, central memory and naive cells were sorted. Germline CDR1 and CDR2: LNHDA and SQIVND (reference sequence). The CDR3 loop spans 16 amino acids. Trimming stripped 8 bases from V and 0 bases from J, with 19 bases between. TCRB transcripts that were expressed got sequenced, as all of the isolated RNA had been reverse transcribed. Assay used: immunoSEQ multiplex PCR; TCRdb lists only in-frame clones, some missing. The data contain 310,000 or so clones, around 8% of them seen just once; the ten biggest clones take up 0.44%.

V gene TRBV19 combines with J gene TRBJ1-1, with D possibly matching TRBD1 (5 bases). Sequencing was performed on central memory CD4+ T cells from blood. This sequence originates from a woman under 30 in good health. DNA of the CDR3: TGTGCCAGTCGACCTCGGGACTCAACTCTGAACACTGAAGCTTTCTTT. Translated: CASRPRDSTLNTEAFF.